This T cell receptor (beta chain) was identified in a study of blood T cell repertoires in COVID-19. About the study: Collection of acute and convalescent COVID-19 samples took place in the United States, Italy and Spain.

Method: immunoSEQ multiplex PCR; TCRdb's copy keeps in-frame clones and lacks some. Among hundreds of thousands of clones listed, around 87% were seen once. The ends were cut back, 5 bases at V and 7 bases at J, with 11 bases in the middle. CDR3 size: 12 residues. Germline V CDR1 and CDR2: SGHAT, FQNNGV. The source is a young man who had recovered from COVID-19. Sequencing was performed on PBMCs or T cells enriched from blood (not recorded which). The rearrangement joins TRBV11-2 to TRBJ1-2; D gene uncertain. The CDR3 sequence is CASSAQIRGYTF. In nucleotides, the CDR3 is TGTGCCAGCAGCGCACAGATCCGTGGCTACACCTTC.